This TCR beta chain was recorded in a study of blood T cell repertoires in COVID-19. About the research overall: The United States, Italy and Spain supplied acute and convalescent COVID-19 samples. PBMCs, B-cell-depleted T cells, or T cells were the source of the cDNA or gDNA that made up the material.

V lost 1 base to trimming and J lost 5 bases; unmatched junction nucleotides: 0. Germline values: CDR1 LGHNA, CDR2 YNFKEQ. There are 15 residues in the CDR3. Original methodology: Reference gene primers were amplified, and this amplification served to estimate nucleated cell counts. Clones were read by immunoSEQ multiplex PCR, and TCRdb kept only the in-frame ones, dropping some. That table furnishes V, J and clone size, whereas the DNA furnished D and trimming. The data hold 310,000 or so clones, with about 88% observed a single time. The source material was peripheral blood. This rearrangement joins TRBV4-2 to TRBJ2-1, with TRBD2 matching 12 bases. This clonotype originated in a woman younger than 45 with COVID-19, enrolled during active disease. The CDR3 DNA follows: TGTGCCAGCAGCCAAGGGACTAGCGGGGACAATGAGCAGTTCTTC. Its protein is CASSQGTSGDNEQFF.